What follows describes a single TCR beta chain. It lacks a known antigen. No much larger clonotype is one base removed from it; base qualities were not supplied. The germline V gene encodes CDR1 SGHAT and CDR2 FQNNGV. Spanning cysteine to phenylalanine, the CDR3 consists of 16 amino acids. The read is trimmed to its CDR3 DNA, 48 bases read in frame from base 1. Trimming removed 2 bases from V and 5 bases from J; the gene matches leave 8 bases unexplained. This sample stems from a study of shared T cell receptors in the human thymus (dated by TCRdb to the early 2020s). At the level of the whole study: The study examined how self-reactive, shared T-cell receptor alpha chains are generated in the human thymus.

Library preparation employed the immunoSEQ multiplex PCR assay. Entries here come from immuneACCESS through TCRdb and include only in-frame sequences with V and J called. Some clones fail to appear in such tables; in the studies checked, an unresolved V gene covers under half of the shortfall, and the cause of the remainder is unknown. A total of over 650,000 clones appear in this sample, around 87% of them only once. The ten biggest clones cover just under 0.0095% of the sample. These data were likewise used in another study, on human thymus T cells. The second study also describes: The donors were immunologically healthy infants in Finland who had open corrective cardiac surgery for congenital heart defects. Thymus tissue was obtained as surgical resects removed during corrective cardiac surgery. Both the thymic and the peripheral blood repertoires appeared to show biased V and J gene segment usage. The related research found that thymic TCR repertoires overlapped highly between unrelated individuals. TCR alpha and beta repertoires from roughly 8 infant thymus samples and a few related peripheral blood samples were characterized in the study. The infant donors were about 6 to 244 days old, and the cohort included over 5 males and a couple of females. Thymocytes were freed from the tissue by mechanical means and kept at -70 degrees C as pellets of roughly 9-34 million cells. A QIAsymphony instrument was used to extract genomic DNA from the frozen cell pellets. TCRB and TCRAD loci were amplified from a standardized quantity of quality-controlled genomic DNA using the immunoSEQ multiplex PCR assay. The amplicons covered the V(D)J region and were long enough to include the CDR3 and to identify the V and J genes. Through the commercial immunoSEQ service, the amplicons were sequenced on an Illumina platform. Primer bias and sequencing errors were corrected using previously described methods, and TCRAD and TCRB definitions followed the IMGT database. immunoSEQ Analyzer 3.0 and VDJTools were used for repertoire analysis, which covered basic statistics, V/J segment usage, diversity estimates, rarefaction and pairwise overlap. To estimate diversity, the Chao1, ChaoE, Efron-Thisted, Shannon and inverse Simpson indices were applied, and diversity was also estimated on datasets down-sampled to the smallest sample. Repertoire overlap was assessed by strict matching of CDR3 nucleotide sequence, V gene and J gene, and clustering was done by Jaccard-based multidimensional scaling. Thymus samples yielded on average roughly 840,000 unique TCRB clonotypes, compared with roughly 76,000 from blood samples.

The V and J genes are TRBV11-2 and TRBJ2-5, and 10 junctional nucleotides match TRBD2. The TCR sequence derives from a boy younger than two with a congenital heart defect. Donor details come from another sample of the same person, matched by shared clones. The sequenced material came from thymocytes. The nucleotide sequence reads as follows: TGTGCCAGCAGCTTAATGAGAGCGGGAGGGCGGGAGACCCAGTACTTC. Protein translation: CASSLMRAGGRETQYF. The reference TRBV11-2 and TRBJ2-5 proteins fill in what lies around the CDR3, so the full variable domain reads EAGVAQSPRYKIIEKRQSVAFWCNPISGHATLYWYQQILGQGPKLLIQFQNNGVVDDSQLPKDRFSAERLKGVDSTLKIQPAKLEDSAVYLCASSLMRAGGRETQYFGPGTRLLVL.